The 12 T cell receptor beta chains given below trace back to one sample, sequenced in a study of T cells in narcolepsy. Assay used: immunoSEQ multiplex PCR; TCRdb lists only in-frame clones, some missing. The sample consists of 9,500 to 12,000 clones, around 94% of them appearing once. Sequencing was carried out using CD45RA- memory CD4+ T cells from PBMCs. These TCRs come from a human donor with narcolepsy.

This clone appeared a single time. The chain is built from TRBV6-5 and TRBJ2-7; 7 bases match TRBD2. This CDR3 is built from 14 residues. V was clipped by 0 bases and J by 5 bases; unmatched bases: 4. Per the germline V gene, CDR1 is MNHEY and CDR2 is SVGAGI. DNA of the CDR3: TGTGCCAGCAGTTACTCAGCCCTAGCGGACGAGCAGTACTTC. Protein: CASSYSALADEQYF.

The rearrangement links TRBV5-1 to TRBJ2-7; 9 nucleotides align to TRBD1. Germline values: CDR1 SGHRS, CDR2 YFSETQ. After removal of 3 bases from V and 2 bases from J, the junction contained 0 bases not matched to a gene. The CDR3 runs to 13 residues. The CDR3 DNA reads as TGCGCCAGCAGCTGGACAGGGGCCTACGAGCAGTACTTC. It codes for CASSWTGAYEQYF.

The chain couples TRBV29-1 to TRBJ2-2; no reliable D call. Germline CDR1 reads SQVTM; CDR2 reads ANQGSEA. There are 12 residues in the CDR3. V lost 3 bases to trimming and J lost 0 bases, with 2 bases between them. The CDR3 sequence is CSVDPNTGELFF. The CDR3, as DNA: TGCAGCGTTGACCCGAACACCGGGGAGCTGTTTTTT.

The V gene is TRBV14, the J gene TRBJ2-1; 8 nucleotides align to TRBD1. The ends lost 3 bases at V and 4 bases at J; junction bases unmatched: 11. This CDR3 has 17 residues. Germline lookup yields CDR1 SGHDN and CDR2 FVKESK. CDR3 sequence (DNA): TGTGCCAGCAGCCAGATCTCCGGGACAGGAGATTACAATGAGCAGTTCTTC. This sequence encodes CASSQISGTGDYNEQFF.

The CDR3 loop reads CASSISSGRAYGYTF. The CDR3 DNA is TGTGCCAGTAGTATAAGCTCCGGCAGGGCCTATGGCTACACCTTC. The chain has TRBV19 and TRBJ1-2; perhaps TRBD1 as D (5 bases). CDR3 length: 15 amino acids. V shed 2 bases and J shed 4 bases, with 14 bases lying between them. Germline CDR1 LNHDA, CDR2 SQIVND (reference sequence).

The chain employs TRBV27 and TRBJ2-5, with D unresolved. V lost 6 bases and J 5 bases, leaving 10 bases between the germline ends. The CDR3 is 12 residues long. CDR1 and CDR2 from the germline V gene are MNHEY and SMNVEV (reference sequence). CDR3 coding DNA: TGTGCCAGCAGGTCCAGGTACGAGACCCAGTACTTC. Translated: CASRSRYETQYF.

The chain carries TRBV11-1 and TRBJ1-2, with D hard to call. The length of the CDR3 is 12 residues. Trimming pared 4 bases from V and 4 bases from J, leaving 7 bases between. Germline values: CDR1 SGHAT, CDR2 FQDESV (reference sequence). The chain's CDR3 is CASSSGPYGYTF. CDR3 sequence (DNA): TGTGCCAGCAGCTCAGGTCCCTATGGCTACACCTTC. Filled out from reference TRBV11-1 and TRBJ1-2, the complete variable domain reads EAEVAQSPRYKITEKSQAVAFWCDPISGHATLYWYRQILGQGPELLVQFQDESVVDDSQLPKDRFSAERLKGVDSTLKIQPAELGDSAMYLCASSSGPYGYTFGSGTRLTVV.

Written as DNA, the CDR3 is TGTGCCAGCCGGATTTGGGGTGCAACTAATGAAAAACTGTTTTTT. This translates into CASRIWGATNEKLFF. The rearrangement uses TRBV27 and TRBJ1-4, with no clear D. CDR1 is MNHEY and CDR2 is SMNVEV in the germline V gene (reference sequence). The ends were cut back, 8 bases at V and 0 bases at J, with 13 bases in the middle. The CDR3 sequence is 15 residues long.

The chain is built from TRBV20-1 and TRBJ2-1, with D unresolved. The CDR3 runs 11 residues. Germline lookup yields CDR1 DFQATT and CDR2 SNEGSKA (reference sequence). The CDR3 region has the DNA TGCAGGCCGTCAAATCCAGAAGGGCAGTTCTTC. Its translation is CRPSNPEGQFF.

The V call is TRBV7-2, the J call TRBJ1-5, with no clear D. The CDR3 consists of 15 residues. The V end was cut by 1 base, the J end by 0 bases, with 7 bases between. CDR1 and CDR2 (germline): SGHTA, FQGNSA. In DNA, the CDR3 is TGTGCCAGCAGCTTAGGGCCAGCTAGCAATCAGCCCCAGCATTTT. It yields the protein CASSLGPASNQPQHF.

The CDR3 DNA reads as TGTGCCAGCAGCTCGGCAGACCGCTACGAGCAGTACTTC. Its translation is CASSSADRYEQYF. The chain is built from TRBV7-8 and TRBJ2-7; no firm D call. The CDR3 consists of 13 residues. V shed 4 bases and J shed 3 bases, with 10 bases lying between them. Germline loops: CDR1 SGHVS, CDR2 FQNEAQ.

The V gene is TRBV5-1, the J gene TRBJ2-1; TRBD2 is a possible D gene (5 bases). Germline loops: CDR1 SGHRS, CDR2 YFSETQ. Between the trimmed V and J ends, which lost 2 bases and 5 bases, there was a span of 26 bases. The CDR3 length is 19 residues. In DNA form, the CDR3 reads TGCGCCAGCAGCTTTGGGTGGGCTAGCCAGAAAATCGACAACAATGAGCAGTTCTTC. This codes for CASSFGWASQKIDNNEQFF.